This TCR beta chain was observed in a study of blood T cell repertoires in COVID-19. Study-wide context: Specimens from acute and convalescent COVID-19 originated in the United States, Italy and Spain. Sources were T cells, B-cell-depleted T cells, or PBMCs; the material itself was cDNA or gDNA.

Methods used by the authors: Cell counts per sample came from amplifying reference gene primers. The assay was immunoSEQ multiplex PCR, and TCRdb's table has in-frame clones only and misses some. V, J and clone size were drawn from that table, and D and trimming were deduced from the DNA. The sample includes about 40,000 clones, more than 75% of them seen just once. Germline V gene data show CDR1 as LNHDA and CDR2 as SQIVND (reference sequence). V gave up 3 bases and J gave up 6 bases, with 11 bases separating them. The CDR3 contains 13 residues. The sequenced sample was peripheral blood. This TCR was sampled from a human donor in a cohort sampled during active COVID-19. The genes are TRBV19 and TRBJ1-2, with D tentatively TRBD1 (6 bases). Here the CDR3 reads CASSITGGDGYTF. DNA for the CDR3: TGTGCCAGTAGTATCACGGGGGGCGATGGCTACACCTTC.